This entry lists 29 T cell receptor beta chains sequenced from one sample in a study of blood T cell repertoires in COVID-19. Only in-frame clones appear in the TCRdb table, and some are missing; sequencing was by immunoSEQ multiplex PCR. The repertoire holds 150,000 to 200,000 clones, with 75% to 90% as singletons. Sequencing was done on a sample of peripheral blood. The receptor source for this set is a woman in her 70s with COVID-19, enrolled during active disease.

CDR3 sequence (DNA): TGTGCCAGCAGCTTAACAGGGGCGGGCTACACCTTC. Its translation is CASSLTGAGYTF. The chain is built from TRBV7-9 and TRBJ1-2, with 7 bases matching TRBD1. Germline V CDR1 and CDR2: SEHNR, FQNEAQ (reference sequence). Germline trimming cut 2 bases from V and 8 bases from J; bases unmatched to any gene: 2. This CDR3 is built from 12 residues. Combining the CDR3 with reference TRBV7-9 and TRBJ1-2 gives the whole variable domain DTGVSQNPRHKITKRGQNVTFRCDPISEHNRLYWYRQTLGQGPEFLTYFQNEAQLEKSRLLSDRFSAERPKGSFSTLEIQRTEQGDSAMYLCASSLTGAGYTFGSGTRLTVV.

The table lists this clone with a few counts. The chain carries TRBV20-1 and TRBJ1-1, with D possibly being TRBD1 (5 bases). The CDR3 is made up of 11 amino acids. Germline values: CDR1 DFQATT, CDR2 SNEGSKA (reference sequence). V was shortened by 7 bases and J by 2 bases, with 8 bases between the two germline ends. As DNA, the CDR3 is TGCAGTGTAAGGGGTAACACTGAAGCTTTCTTT. Translating gives CSVRGNTEAFF.

The chain is built from TRBV7-3 and TRBJ2-6; perhaps TRBD1 as D (5 bases). V lost 1 base to trimming and J lost 0 bases, with 22 bases between them. Germline V gives CDR1 SGHTA, CDR2 FQGTGA. The CDR3 consists of 21 residues. CDR3 DNA: TGTGCCAGCAGCTTAAGGGGCGGAAGGGCCAGTCCACTCTCTGGGGCCAACGTCCTGACTTTC. Its protein product is CASSLRGGRASPLSGANVLTF.

This chain links TRBV2 with TRBJ1-5; D is ambiguous. The CDR3 extends over 13 amino acids. Germline CDR1 SNHLY, CDR2 FYNNEI. V was clipped by 3 bases and J by 3 bases, with 6 bases between them. Here the CDR3 reads CASSERANQPQHF. CDR3 DNA: TGTGCCAGCAGTGAGAGGGCCAATCAGCCCCAGCATTTT.

The rearrangement joins TRBV2 to TRBJ2-5; D is perhaps TRBD2 (6 bases). This CDR3 has 15 amino acids. Germline loops: CDR1 SNHLY, CDR2 FYNNEI. Trimming cost V 5 bases and J 4 bases, with 17 bases left between them. The CDR3 DNA is TGTGCCAGCAGTCCCTCCCGGGGCGGGACAGAGACCCAGTACTTC. Amino acid sequence: CASSPSRGGTETQYF.

This clone came up many times. The chain joins TRBV5-1 to TRBJ2-3, with TRBD2 identical over 10 bases. Germline-derived CDR1 and CDR2 are SGHRS and YFSETQ. J gave up 0 bases and V 3 bases, and 7 bases lay outside the gene matches. The CDR3 is made up of 17 amino acids. The CDR3 sequence: CASSWPILAGSTDTQYF. The DNA for the CDR3 is TGCGCCAGCAGCTGGCCGATACTAGCGGGAAGCACAGATACGCAGTATTTT.

This sequence joins TRBV3-1 (or the pseudogene TRBV3-2) and TRBJ1-5; no clear D gene. Per the germline V gene, CDR1 is LGHDT and CDR2 is YNNKEL (reference sequence). The CDR3 runs 13 residues. V lost 3 bases and J 5 bases, leaving 8 bases between the germline ends. Here the CDR3 reads CASSQQIDQPQHF. In DNA, the CDR3 is TGTGCCAGCAGCCAGCAGATCGATCAGCCCCAGCATTTT.

This clone was picked up a small number of times. This chain links TRBV19 with TRBJ1-1; TRBD1 matches 7 bases. J was trimmed by 1 base and V by 2 bases; bases with no gene match: 7. In germline, CDR1 is LNHDA, CDR2 SQIVND (reference sequence). The CDR3 has 16 residues. Written as DNA, the CDR3 is TGTGCCAGTAGTATACTCCCAGGGGGAGGGAACACTGAAGCTTTCTTT. Translation: CASSILPGGGNTEAFF.

The CDR3, as DNA: TGTGCCAGCAGCGCCCGGACAGGGGGCGTTCAGACCCAGTACTTC. It translates to CASSARTGGVQTQYF. This rearrangement joins TRBV9 to TRBJ2-5; 11 bases are shared with TRBD1. Per the germline V gene, CDR1 is SGDLS and CDR2 is YYNGEE. The CDR3 spans 15 residues. The V segment lost 3 bases and the J segment 6 bases; nucleotides outside the gene matches: 7.

The chain is built from TRBV3-1 (or the pseudogene TRBV3-2) and TRBJ2-2; TRBD2 is a possible D gene (7 bases). Trimming took 3 bases from V and 7 from J, leaving 15 bases between them. Germline CDR1 reads LGHDT; CDR2 reads YNNKEL (reference sequence). The CDR3 consists of 15 residues. The CDR3 protein is CASSQGLQGGGELFF. DNA of the CDR3: TGTGCCAGCAGCCAGGGACTACAGGGCGGCGGGGAGCTGTTTTTT.

Only a few counts were recorded for this clone. The genes are TRBV28 and TRBJ1-5, with 11 bases that match TRBD1. Trimming at V came to 6 bases and at J to 6 bases, leaving 7 bases not matched to a gene. CDR3 length: 15 amino acids. Per germline, CDR1 MDHEN and CDR2 SYDVKM. The CDR3 DNA reads TGTGCCAGCAGCCTAGGGACAGGGGGGACTCAGCCCCAGCATTTT. This translates into CASSLGTGGTQPQHF.

The V and J genes are TRBV6-5 and TRBJ1-6; perhaps TRBD1 as D (6 bases). The CDR3 runs to 15 residues. V was cut by 7 bases and J by 1 base, with 11 bases left in between. The germline CDR1 and CDR2 sequences are MNHEY and SVGAGI. The CDR3 DNA follows: TGTGCCAGCACATCAGGGGAGTCCTATAATTCACCCCTCCACTTT. Translated, it gives CASTSGESYNSPLHF.

The J gene is TRBJ1-3, the V gene TRBV18; tentative D call: TRBD1 (5 bases). This CDR3 region has 16 residues. Germline CDR1 KGHSH, CDR2 LQKENI. Trimming left V 4 bases short and J 0 bases short, with 13 bases between. The CDR3 is CASSRSPGLSGNTIYF. The CDR3 bases are TGTGCCAGCTCACGGTCCCCAGGGCTCTCTGGAAACACCATATATTTT.

The V gene is TRBV5-1, the J gene TRBJ2-1; 7 bases match TRBD2. Germline CDR1 is SGHRS and CDR2 is YFSETQ. The junction had 16 bases not matched to a gene; V was cut back by 1 base and J by 9 bases. The CDR3 is 17 amino acids. The CDR3: CASSLSPQAGSTGEQFF. CDR3 DNA sequence: TGCGCCAGCAGCTTGTCTCCCCAAGCGGGATCGACGGGTGAGCAGTTCTTC.

The V gene is TRBV10-1, the J gene TRBJ2-3, with 9 bases aligning to TRBD2. With V trimmed by 5 bases and J by 1 base, 7 bases remained unmatched. The CDR3 consists of 16 residues. The germline CDR1 and CDR2 sequences are WNHNN and SYGVQD (reference sequence). As DNA, the CDR3 is TGCGCCAGCAGTCTGGGACTAGCTGGTGGCACAGATACGCAGTATTTT. Translating it yields CASSLGLAGGTDTQYF.

The gene calls are TRBV7-2 and TRBJ1-2; no definite D call. Germline CDR1 SGHTA, CDR2 FQGNSA. Trimming left V 5 bases short and J 4 bases short, with 17 bases between. The CDR3 consists of 15 residues. CDR3 sequence reads: CASSPYPPGSYGYTF. The CDR3 DNA reads TGTGCCAGCAGCCCTTACCCCCCCGGGTCCTATGGCTACACCTTC. The full variable domain, rest sourced from reference TRBV7-2 and TRBJ1-2, is GAGVSQSPSNKVTEKGKDVELRCDPISGHTALYWYRQSLGQGLEFLIYFQGNSAPDKSGLPSDRFSAERTGGSVSTLTIQRTQQEDSAVYLCASSPYPPGSYGYTFGSGTRLTVV.

V and J are TRBV6-5 and TRBJ1-1; D unresolved. V shed 11 bases and J shed 1 base, with 20 bases lying between them. The CDR3 is 15 residues long. Germline V gives CDR1 MNHEY, CDR2 SVGAGI. The CDR3 is CASWEPRGSNTEAFF. The CDR3 region has the DNA TGTGCCTCATGGGAACCGCGGGGTTCGAACACTGAAGCTTTCTTT.

This chain connects TRBV7-2 to TRBJ1-1; tentative D call: TRBD1 (6 bases). The germline gives CDR1 SGHTA, CDR2 FQGNSA. V was pared by 5 bases and J by 3 bases, with 19 bases between. This CDR3 has 16 amino acids. In DNA, the CDR3 is TGTGCCAGCAGCCCCCGGGGGGGCAGAAGTTACACTGAAGCTTTCTTT. Encoded protein: CASSPRGGRSYTEAFF.

This clone was observed at least ten times. The genes are TRBV6-6 and TRBJ2-7; 9 bases line up with TRBD2. V lost 2 bases and J lost 4; bases outside the gene matches: 9. Germline lookup yields CDR1 MNHNY and CDR2 SVGAGI (reference sequence). CDR3 length: 16 residues. The CDR3 DNA reads TGTGCCAGCAGTTACGGGCGCGGGAGGGGGTTGTACGAGCAGTACTTC. It translates to CASSYGRGRGLYEQYF.

This clone has a handful of counts. J is TRBJ2-5 and V is TRBV24-1; 9 nucleotides align to TRBD1. V dropped 4 bases and J dropped 2; count of bases not matched to a gene: 7. Germline values: CDR1 KGHDR, CDR2 SFDVKD. The CDR3 loop spans 16 amino acids. CDR3: CATSDPGTGRQETQYF. The CDR3 DNA reads as TGTGCCACCAGTGACCCGGGGACAGGGAGACAAGAGACCCAGTACTTC.

This clone came up a few times. V usage is TRBV6-5 and J usage is TRBJ1-1; D is undetermined. The CDR3 covers 14 residues. The V gene lost 5 bases and the J gene lost 8 bases, with 18 bases spanning the gap. Per germline, CDR1 MNHEY and CDR2 SVGAGI. The CDR3 region is CASSRGIRDREAFF. The CDR3 DNA is TGTGCCAGCAGTCGCGGGATCCGGGATCGAGAAGCTTTCTTT.

This chain links TRBV25-1 with TRBJ1-6; 7 bases map to TRBD1. J lost 5 bases, V lost 5 bases, and 6 bases had no gene match. The germline gives CDR1 MGHDK, CDR2 SYGVNS. CDR3 length: 15 amino acids. The CDR3 is CASSPLQGDNSPLHF. Here the CDR3 DNA reads TGTGCCAGCAGTCCATTGCAGGGGGATAATTCACCCCTCCACTTT.

This clone was seen just once. CDR3 region: CASSRSGLEGETQYF. The CDR3 region has the DNA TGTGCCAGCTCACGTTCTGGACTAGAGGGGGAGACCCAGTACTTC. This chain uses TRBV6-4 with TRBJ2-5; 7 nucleotides agree with TRBD2. This CDR3 spans 15 amino acids. Germline assignment: CDR1 MRHNA and CDR2 SNTAGT. The V segment lost 8 bases and the J segment 5 bases; nucleotides outside the gene matches: 14.

V gene TRBV7-8 combines with J gene TRBJ2-1; 7 bases match TRBD1. Germline-derived CDR1 and CDR2 are SGHVS and FQNEAQ. The length of the CDR3 is 15 residues. Trimming took 3 bases from V and 3 from J; bases not matched to a gene: 5. The chain's CDR3 is CASSFDRANYNEQFF. CDR3 bases: TGTGCCAGCAGCTTTGACAGGGCCAACTACAATGAGCAGTTCTTC.

This chain links TRBV7-9 with TRBJ1-5, with D hard to call. The CDR3 consists of 14 residues. V was shortened by 4 bases and J by 6 bases, with 13 bases between the two germline ends. Germline CDR1 is SEHNR and CDR2 is FQNEAQ (reference sequence). The CDR3: CASSYSEVVQPQHF. Written as DNA, the CDR3 is TGTGCCAGCAGCTATTCAGAAGTCGTTCAGCCCCAGCATTTT.

The genes are TRBV19 and TRBJ1-1; possibly TRBD1 for D (5 bases). Germline CDR1 reads LNHDA; CDR2 reads SQIVND (reference sequence). The germline V and J ends were trimmed by 5 bases and 1 base, with 11 bases remaining between them. The CDR3 is made up of 14 amino acids. The CDR3 sequence: CASSEGRWNTEAFF. CDR3 in DNA: TGTGCCAGTAGTGAGGGGAGGTGGAACACTGAAGCTTTCTTT.

The J gene is TRBJ1-6, the V gene TRBV27, with D possibly being TRBD1 (5 bases). Germline CDR1 and CDR2: MNHEY and SMNVEV (reference sequence). V shed 3 bases and J shed 5 bases, with 14 bases lying between them. The CDR3 runs 16 residues. Here the CDR3 reads CASSFGRTLNNSPLHF. The CDR3 nucleotides read TGTGCCAGCAGTTTCGGACGGACACTTAATAATTCACCCCTCCACTTT.

The rearrangement joins TRBV27 to TRBJ1-1, with D unresolved. The CDR3 has 17 residues. Trimming cost V 6 bases and J 2 bases, with 22 bases left between them. From germline, CDR1 is MNHEY and CDR2 SMNVEV (reference sequence). This chain's CDR3 is CASRLSLGRGNNTEAFF. The CDR3 nucleotides read TGTGCCAGCAGGCTTTCTTTGGGGAGAGGGAACAACACTGAAGCTTTCTTT.

The chain combines TRBV28 with TRBJ2-7, with D maybe TRBD2 (5 bases). This CDR3 contains 15 residues. The V and J ends lost 5 bases and 6 bases respectively, with 20 bases between them. Germline V CDR1 and CDR2: MDHEN, SYDVKM. As DNA, the CDR3 is TGTGCCAGCAGTCCAAGGCCGGGGTTTGGAAGCGAGCAGTACTTC. It encodes CASSPRPGFGSEQYF. The entire variable domain, with the rest obtained from reference TRBV28 and TRBJ2-7, is as follows: DVKVTQSSRYLVKRTGEKVFLECVQDMDHENMFWYRQDPGLGLRLIYFSYDVKMKEKGDIPEGYSVSREKKERFSLILESASTNQTSMYLCASSPRPGFGSEQYFGPGTRLTVT.